Presented here are 30 T cell receptor beta chains from one specimen sequenced in a study of cytomegalovirus exposure and HLA in healthy donors. It was with 60 Vbeta and 13 Jbeta primers that the PCR ran. Measured with immunoSEQ multiplex PCR; TCRdb has only the in-frame clones, and not every one. The sample comprises around 130,000 clones, about 81% of which are singletons, and nearly 3% rests with the top ten. Sequencing was done on a sample of PBMCs. Receptors were obtained from a woman in her thirties or forties in good health and CMV-seropositive.

Concerning this clone: The germline gene is not matched at one end of the junction; a read error may be the cause. The chain recombines TRBV7-9 with TRBJ1-1; 10 positions match TRBD1. This CDR3 region has 12 residues. CDR1 SEHNR and CDR2 FQNEAQ come from the germline V gene (reference sequence). CDR3 region: CSSSLGTGAAFF. In DNA form, the CDR3 reads TGTTCCAGCAGCTTAGGGACAGGGGCTGCTTTCTTT.

This rearrangement joins TRBV28 to TRBJ1-1; no definite D call. Trimming stripped 8 bases from V and 4 bases from J, with 14 bases between. Germline CDR1 reads MDHEN; CDR2 reads SYDVKM. CDR3 size: 13 residues. The CDR3 DNA reads as TGTGCCAGCTTTACGGAGGGTGGCACTGAAGCTTTCTTT. Protein sequence: CASFTEGGTEAFF.

CDR3 in amino acids: CASSLKNGEQYF. CDR3 nucleotide sequence: TGTGCCAGCAGCTTAAAAAACGGCGAGCAGTACTTC. V usage is TRBV7-6 and J usage is TRBJ2-7; D unresolved. This CDR3 spans 12 amino acids. Germline CDR1 reads SGHVS; CDR2 reads FNYEAQ. Trimming stripped 2 bases from V and 6 bases from J, with 8 bases between.

This chain connects TRBV4-1 to TRBJ2-6, with TRBD1 matching over 12 bases. The CDR3 has 19 residues. With V trimmed by 2 bases and J by 3 bases, 8 bases remained unmatched. The germline gives CDR1 MGHRA, CDR2 YSYEKL. The CDR3 coding sequence is TGCGCCAGCAGCCAAACCGGGACAGGGGGCTCCGGTGGGGCCAACGTCCTGACTTTC. It encodes CASSQTGTGGSGGANVLTF.

The rearrangement uses TRBV6-6 and TRBJ2-7, with 7 bases aligning to TRBD2. The V gene end was trimmed by 5 bases and the J gene end by 3 bases; junction bases not matched to a gene: 13. The length of the CDR3 is 16 residues. Germline-derived CDR1 and CDR2 are MNHNY and SVGAGI (reference sequence). The CDR3 reads CASSSGWEGRGYEQYF. Written as DNA, the CDR3 is TGTGCCAGCAGTAGTGGGTGGGAGGGAAGGGGCTACGAGCAGTACTTC.

The CDR3 nucleotides are TGTGCCAGCAGCCCCCTGGCGACTAGCACAGATACGCAGTATTTT. Amino acids: CASSPLATSTDTQYF. The chain carries TRBV28 and TRBJ2-3, with D unclear. Trimming took off 6 bases at V and 0 bases at J, with 13 bases between the two ends. This CDR3 has 15 residues. The germline V gene encodes CDR1 MDHEN and CDR2 SYDVKM. The full variable domain, in which reference TRBV28 and TRBJ2-3 provide the parts outside the CDR3, is DVKVTQSSRYLVKRTGEKVFLECVQDMDHENMFWYRQDPGLGLRLIYFSYDVKMKEKGDIPEGYSVSREKKERFSLILESASTNQTSMYLCASSPLATSTDTQYFGPGTRLTVL.

The chain links TRBV29-1 to TRBJ2-3, with D perhaps TRBD1 (5 bases). V was pared by 8 bases and J by 0 bases, with 9 bases between. The germline V gene encodes CDR1 SQVTM and CDR2 ANQGSEA. This CDR3 spans 12 amino acids. Here the CDR3 DNA reads TGCAGCATCCGACAGAGCACAGATACGCAGTATTTT. This gives the protein CSIRQSTDTQYF.

The genes are TRBV19 and TRBJ2-7, with TRBD2 matching 7 bases. The CDR3 extends over 13 amino acids. V lost 3 bases, J lost 4 bases, and 3 bases stayed unmatched. Germline CDR1 is LNHDA and CDR2 is SQIVND (reference sequence). This chain's CDR3 is CASSIERGYEQYF. The CDR3 nucleotides are TGTGCCAGTAGTATTGAGCGGGGATACGAGCAGTACTTC.

This clone appeared a few times. The chain uses TRBV7-2 and TRBJ2-7; a weak D match, TRBD2 (6 bases). CDR3 length: 15 amino acids. Per the germline V gene, CDR1 is SGHTA and CDR2 is FQGNSA. Trimming pared 5 bases from V and 5 bases from J, leaving 19 bases between. CDR3 in amino acids: CASSPGGPGGHEQYF. For the CDR3, the DNA is TGTGCCAGCAGCCCCGGGGGACCCGGAGGTCACGAGCAGTACTTC. The variable domain in full, with the rest retrieved from reference TRBV7-2 and TRBJ2-7, is GAGVSQSPSNKVTEKGKDVELRCDPISGHTALYWYRQSLGQGLEFLIYFQGNSAPDKSGLPSDRFSAERTGGSVSTLTIQRTQQEDSAVYLCASSPGGPGGHEQYFGPGTRLTVT.

This chain uses TRBV4-2 with TRBJ2-5; D might be TRBD1 (6 bases). Germline V gene sequence: CDR1 LGHNA, CDR2 YNFKEQ. V was clipped by 0 bases and J by 5 bases, with 16 bases between them. This CDR3 contains 16 residues. The CDR3 DNA reads as TGTGCCAGCAGCCAAGAGCCGACTTTAGACAGGGAGACCCAGTACTTC. Translated, it gives CASSQEPTLDRETQYF.

With respect to this clone: One end of the junction fails to match germline, which may point to a read error. The rearrangement uses TRBV7-7 and TRBJ2-5; the D gene is possibly TRBD2 (6 bases). The CDR3 runs 14 residues. CDR1 and CDR2 from the germline V gene are SSHAT and FNYEAQ (reference sequence). This CDR3 reads CASSRRGNQETQYF. CDR3 nucleotide sequence: TGTGCTAGCAGCCGTCGGGGGAACCAAGAGACCCAGTACTTC.

The chain recombines TRBV27 with TRBJ1-1; D gene uncertain. V lost 2 bases and J lost 0, with 4 bases in between. The CDR3 loop spans 13 amino acids. Germline CDR1 and CDR2: MNHEY and SMNVEV (reference sequence). The CDR3 is CASSLLMNTEAFF. Here the CDR3 DNA reads TGTGCCAGCAGTTTACTTATGAACACTGAAGCTTTCTTT.

This chain connects TRBV5-8 to TRBJ2-7; 8 bases fit TRBD1. Germline V CDR1 and CDR2: SGHTS, YDEGEE. Trimming at V came to 0 bases and at J to 5 bases, leaving 13 bases not matched to a gene. The CDR3 covers 17 residues. This CDR3 is CASSLEGRQGARNEQYF. The CDR3 DNA follows: TGTGCCAGCAGCTTGGAAGGGCGCCAGGGGGCGCGGAACGAGCAGTACTTC.

J is TRBJ1-2 and V is TRBV6-5; TRBD1 agrees at 8 bases. Germline V gene lookup returns CDR1 MNHEY and CDR2 SVGAGI. V was pared by 6 bases and J by 6 bases, with 12 bases of the junction left unmatched. This CDR3 spans 15 amino acids. This CDR3 is CASRFLSGQGHGYTF. As DNA, the CDR3 is TGTGCCAGCAGGTTCCTTTCAGGACAGGGACATGGCTACACCTTC.

This chain links TRBV7-2 with TRBJ1-2; TRBD1 agrees at 7 bases. Looked up from germline, CDR1 is SGHTA and CDR2 is FQGNSA. Trimming at V came to 5 bases and at J to 3 bases, leaving 9 bases not matched to a gene. This CDR3 is 15 amino acids long. The CDR3: CASSRGTAADYGYTF. The CDR3 region has the DNA TGTGCCAGCAGCAGAGGGACAGCGGCCGACTATGGCTACACCTTC. Together with reference TRBV7-2 and TRBJ1-2, the CDR3 gives the full variable domain: GAGVSQSPSNKVTEKGKDVELRCDPISGHTALYWYRQSLGQGLEFLIYFQGNSAPDKSGLPSDRFSAERTGGSVSTLTIQRTQQEDSAVYLCASSRGTAADYGYTFGSGTRLTVV.

This rearrangement joins TRBV6-5 to TRBJ1-4; 9 bases fit TRBD1. Germline loops: CDR1 MNHEY, CDR2 SVGAGI. With 1 base clipped from V and 8 bases from J, the junction kept 8 bases outside the gene matches. The CDR3 has 16 amino acids. The CDR3 region has the DNA TGTGCCAGCAGTTACTTGACAGGGGGTCGAGAGGAAAAACTGTTTTTT. This encodes CASSYLTGGREEKLFF.

V and J are TRBV28 and TRBJ1-2; the match to TRBD1 covers 8 bases. Trimming took 0 bases from V and 4 from J; bases not matched to a gene: 7. CDR3 size: 16 residues. Germline CDR1 MDHEN, CDR2 SYDVKM. The CDR3 coding sequence is TGTGCCAGCAGTTTATGGGCTGGTGGACAGGGCTATGGCTACACCTTC. Protein: CASSLWAGGQGYGYTF.

The chain employs TRBV7-6 and TRBJ2-1; D may be TRBD2 (6 bases). The ends were cut back, 6 bases at V and 7 bases at J, with 19 bases in the middle. The germline gives CDR1 SGHVS, CDR2 FNYEAQ. The CDR3 has 15 amino acids. As DNA, the CDR3 is TGTGCCAGCAGATCGTCTAGCGCGTATATGAATGAGCAGTTCTTC. It is translated as CASRSSSAYMNEQFF.

This chain links TRBV9 with TRBJ2-7, with TRBD1 identical over 9 bases. The V segment lost 4 bases and the J segment 4 bases; nucleotides outside the gene matches: 9. The CDR3 loop spans 15 amino acids. Germline V gene data show CDR1 as SGDLS and CDR2 as YYNGEE. CDR3 bases: TGTGCCAGCAGCCCAGGACAGGGGAGTTGGTACGAGCAGTACTTC. This encodes CASSPGQGSWYEQYF.

V usage is TRBV9 and J usage is TRBJ1-3; D is unclear. Trimming cost V 0 bases and J 0 bases, with 13 bases left between them. The CDR3 consists of 17 residues. Germline-derived CDR1 and CDR2 are SGDLS and YYNGEE. As DNA, the CDR3 is TGTGCCAGCAGCGTAGGGAACAGCGGGTTCTCTGGAAACACCATATATTTT. It encodes CASSVGNSGFSGNTIYF.

The genes are TRBV4-1 and TRBJ1-2, with 7 bases that match TRBD1. Unmatched junction bases numbered 13, after V lost 4 bases and J lost 8 bases. The germline CDR1 and CDR2 sequences are MGHRA and YSYEKL. CDR3 length: 15 amino acids. CDR3 sequence reads: CASSPLGLTGVGYTF. The CDR3 region has the DNA TGCGCCAGCAGCCCCCTCGGGTTAACAGGGGTCGGCTACACCTTC.

This clone has just a few counts. This chain links TRBV13 with TRBJ2-7; D may be TRBD1 (5 bases). Germline CDR1 is PRHDT and CDR2 is FYEKMQ (reference sequence). The CDR3 has 15 residues. Trimming removed 0 bases at V and 1 base at J, with 10 bases between. The CDR3 region has the DNA TGTGCCAGCAGCTTAGGTGGGGCTCAGTCCTACGAGCAGTACTTC. Protein product: CASSLGGAQSYEQYF.

The chain has TRBV21-1 and TRBJ2-7; the tabulated D call, TRBD1, remains unverified against the DNA. TRBV21-1 is noted as a pseudogene. The CDR3 has 17 residues. The DNA of the CDR3 is TGTGCCAGCAGCAAAATTGGGGCAGATTTACACCCCCACGAGCAGTACTTC. It translates to CASSKIGADLHPHEQYF.

The chain joins TRBV18 to TRBJ2-5; D possibly corresponds to TRBD1 (5 bases). The CDR3 sequence is 13 residues long. V dropped 7 bases and J dropped 1 base, with 10 bases sitting between them. Per the germline V gene, CDR1 is KGHSH and CDR2 is LQKENI. CDR3 DNA: TGTGCCAGCTGTCCGGACATCCAAGAGACCCAGTACTTC. Protein product: CASCPDIQETQYF.

This clone came up a few times. The rearrangement joins TRBV7-6 to TRBJ2-2; 12 bases are a match to TRBD2. This CDR3 is built from 15 residues. V was pared by 4 bases and J by 8 bases, with 5 bases of the junction left unmatched. CDR1 SGHVS and CDR2 FNYEAQ come from the germline V gene. This CDR3 reads CASSSTSGGTGELFF. In nucleotides, the CDR3 is TGTGCCAGCAGCTCGACTAGCGGGGGTACAGGGGAGCTGTTTTTT.

In this sample, this clone turned up once. V is TRBV4-1 and J is TRBJ2-1, with TRBD1 as a possible D gene (5 bases). The germline V gene has CDR1 MGHRA and CDR2 YSYEKL. The CDR3 runs to 12 residues. With 4 bases removed from V and 9 bases from J, the gap between germline ends came to 10 bases. This CDR3 is CASSRGTSEQFF. The CDR3, as DNA: TGCGCCAGCAGCCGGGGCACAAGTGAGCAGTTCTTC.

The J gene is TRBJ1-1, the V gene TRBV30, with D perhaps matching TRBD1 (5 bases). From germline, CDR1 is GTSNPN and CDR2 SVGIG (reference sequence). Trimming removed 4 bases from V and 1 base from J, with 10 bases in between. The CDR3 is made up of 13 amino acids. The CDR3, as DNA: TGTGCCTGGACCGGTCAGGGGAACACTGAAGCTTTCTTT. Translating it yields CAWTGQGNTEAFF.

The chain employs TRBV4-3 and TRBJ2-2, with D perhaps TRBD1 (6 bases). The CDR3 loop spans 17 amino acids. Looked up from germline, CDR1 is LGHNA and CDR2 is YSLEER. The V end lost 1 base, the J end lost 1 base, and 13 bases lay between the germline ends. DNA of the CDR3: TGCGCCAGCAGCCAAGGGGCAGGGGCTTGGAACACCGGGGAGCTGTTTTTT. Translating it yields CASSQGAGAWNTGELFF.

The gene calls are TRBV2 and TRBJ2-7, with TRBD1 matching over 10 bases. Trimming at V came to 6 bases and at J to 6 bases, leaving 14 bases not matched to a gene. Per germline, CDR1 SNHLY and CDR2 FYNNEI. This CDR3 has 16 residues. CDR3 sequence: CASRGDRGTAYLEQYF. The CDR3 DNA reads as TGTGCCAGCAGGGGGGACAGGGGAACTGCTTATCTCGAGCAGTACTTC.

This chain links TRBV7-9 with TRBJ1-1; 7 positions match TRBD1. The V gene end was trimmed by 4 bases and the J gene end by 6 bases; junction bases not matched to a gene: 14. This CDR3 region has 16 residues. CDR1 is SEHNR and CDR2 is FQNEAQ in the germline V gene (reference sequence). The CDR3, as DNA: TGTGCCAGCAGCTCATTCCAGGGGGGCGCTTACGCTGAAGCTTTCTTT. Its translation: CASSSFQGGAYAEAFF.